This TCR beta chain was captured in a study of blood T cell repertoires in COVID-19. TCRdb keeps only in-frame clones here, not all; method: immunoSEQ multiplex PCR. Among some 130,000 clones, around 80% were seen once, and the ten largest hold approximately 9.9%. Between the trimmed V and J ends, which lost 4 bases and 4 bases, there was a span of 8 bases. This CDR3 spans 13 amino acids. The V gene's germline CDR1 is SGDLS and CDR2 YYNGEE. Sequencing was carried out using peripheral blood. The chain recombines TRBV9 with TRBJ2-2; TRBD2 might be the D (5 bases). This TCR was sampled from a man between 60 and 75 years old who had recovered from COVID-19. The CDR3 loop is CASSQEGTGELFF. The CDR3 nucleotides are TGTGCCAGCAGCCAAGAGGGCACCGGGGAGCTGTTTTTT.